The 2 T cell receptor beta chains given below trace back to one sample, sequenced in a study of Ad26.COV2.S vaccination and SARS-CoV-2 variants. Measured with immunoSEQ multiplex PCR; TCRdb has only the in-frame clones, and not every one. This table holds about 280,000 clones, about 89% found once. Treatment: roughly 18 received Ad26.COV2.S at low or high dose, single or two shots; 5 received placebo; per-sample allocation not given. It was on day 63 after the first vaccine or placebo injection that samples were taken. The input for sequencing was peripheral blood, taken in a trial of Ad26.COV2.S vaccine versus placebo. These receptor sequences come from a person aged 18 to 65 who received the Ad26.COV2.S COVID-19 vaccine or a placebo.

J is TRBJ1-1 and V is TRBV25-1; D might be TRBD1 (5 bases). The CDR3 spans 12 residues. The ends were cut back, 7 bases at V and 5 bases at J, with 11 bases in the middle. CDR1 and CDR2 (germline): MGHDK, SYGVNS. CDR3 amino acids: CASKGTATEAFF. The DNA of the CDR3 is TGTGCCAGCAAAGGGACGGCAACTGAAGCTTTCTTT.

The chain links TRBV14 to TRBJ1-2, with TRBD1 as a possible D gene (5 bases). The V gene lost 2 bases and the J gene lost 8 bases, with 15 bases spanning the gap. Germline loops: CDR1 SGHDN, CDR2 FVKESK. The CDR3 runs to 14 residues. CDR3 sequence (DNA): TGTGCCAGCAGCCAATGGGGGTGGGGAGACGGCTACACCTTC. Encoded protein: CASSQWGWGDGYTF.